This T cell receptor beta chain originates from a study of technical replicates of blood from several donors. Sequenced by immunoSEQ multiplex PCR; TCRdb stores in-frame clones only, minus some. Of tens of thousands of clones listed, over 85% are singletons. The CDR3 runs 13 residues. V lost 0 bases to trimming and J lost 9 bases; unmatched junction nucleotides: 2. Germline lookup yields CDR1 SGDLS and CDR2 YYNGEE. The sequence was collected from a human donor in good health. Sequenced sample: T cells isolated from PBMCs. This sequence joins TRBV9 and TRBJ2-1, with 8 bases aligning to TRBD2. CDR3 coding DNA: TGTGCCAGCAGCGTAGGACTAGCGACTGAGCAGTTCTTC. Its protein product is CASSVGLATEQFF.